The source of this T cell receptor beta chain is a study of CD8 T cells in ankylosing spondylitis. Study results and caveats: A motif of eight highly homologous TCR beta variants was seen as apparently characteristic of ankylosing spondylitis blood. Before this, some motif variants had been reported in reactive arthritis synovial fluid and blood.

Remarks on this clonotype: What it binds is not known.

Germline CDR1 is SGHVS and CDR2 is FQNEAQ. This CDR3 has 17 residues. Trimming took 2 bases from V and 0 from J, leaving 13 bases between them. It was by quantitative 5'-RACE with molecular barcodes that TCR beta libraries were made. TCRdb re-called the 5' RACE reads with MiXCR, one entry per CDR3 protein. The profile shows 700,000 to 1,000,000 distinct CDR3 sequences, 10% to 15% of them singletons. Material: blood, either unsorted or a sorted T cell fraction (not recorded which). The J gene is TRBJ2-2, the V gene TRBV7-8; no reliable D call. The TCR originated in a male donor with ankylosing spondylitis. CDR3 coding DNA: TGTGCCAGCAGCTTATGGGGTAGCATTTCGAACACCGGGGAGCTGTTTTTT. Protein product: CASSLWGSISNTGELFF.